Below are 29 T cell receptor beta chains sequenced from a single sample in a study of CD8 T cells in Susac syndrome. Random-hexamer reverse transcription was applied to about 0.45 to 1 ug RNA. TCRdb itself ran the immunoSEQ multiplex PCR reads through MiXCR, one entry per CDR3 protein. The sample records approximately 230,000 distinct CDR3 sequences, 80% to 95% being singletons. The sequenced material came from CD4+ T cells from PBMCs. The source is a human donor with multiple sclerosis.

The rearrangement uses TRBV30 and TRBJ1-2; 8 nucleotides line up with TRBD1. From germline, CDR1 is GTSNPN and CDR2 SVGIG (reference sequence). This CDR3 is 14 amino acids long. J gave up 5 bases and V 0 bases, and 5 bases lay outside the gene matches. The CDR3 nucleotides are TGTGCCTGGAGTGTCCCAGGGGGCACGTATGGCTACACCTTC. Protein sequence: CAWSVPGGTYGYTF.

The CDR3 DNA follows: TGCGCCAGCAGCCAAGTTCTGGGACAGGGGGCCCCTAATTCACCCCTCCACTTT. Its translation is CASSQVLGQGAPNSPLHF. The chain is built from TRBV4-1 and TRBJ1-6; the match to TRBD1 covers 12 bases. This CDR3 contains 18 residues. V trimming: 1 base; J trimming: 6 bases; junction bases outside the gene matches: 7. The germline gives CDR1 MGHRA, CDR2 YSYEKL.

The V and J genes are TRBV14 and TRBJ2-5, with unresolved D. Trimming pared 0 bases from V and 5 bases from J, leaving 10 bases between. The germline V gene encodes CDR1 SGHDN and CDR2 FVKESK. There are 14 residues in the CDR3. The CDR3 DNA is TGTGCCAGCAGCCAAGAGTGGGTCACCGAGACCCAGTACTTC. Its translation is CASSQEWVTETQYF.

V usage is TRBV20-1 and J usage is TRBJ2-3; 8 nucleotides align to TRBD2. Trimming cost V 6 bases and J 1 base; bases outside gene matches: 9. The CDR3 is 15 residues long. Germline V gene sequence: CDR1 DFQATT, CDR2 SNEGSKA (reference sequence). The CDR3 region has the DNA TGCAGTGCACGACACCGGGGGGGTGGCACAGATACGCAGTATTTT. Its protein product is CSARHRGGGTDTQYF.

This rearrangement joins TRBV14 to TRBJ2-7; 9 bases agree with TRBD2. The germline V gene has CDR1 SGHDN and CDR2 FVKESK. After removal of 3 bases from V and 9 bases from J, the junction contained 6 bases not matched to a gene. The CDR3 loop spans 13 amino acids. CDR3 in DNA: TGTGCCAGCAGCCAGAGTAGCGGGGGAACGCAGTACTTC. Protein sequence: CASSQSSGGTQYF.

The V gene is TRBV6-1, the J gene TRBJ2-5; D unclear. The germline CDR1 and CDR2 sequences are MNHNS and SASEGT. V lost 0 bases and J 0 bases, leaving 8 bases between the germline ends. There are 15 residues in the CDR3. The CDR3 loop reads CASSEALGYQETQYF. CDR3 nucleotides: TGTGCCAGCAGTGAAGCGTTGGGATACCAAGAGACCCAGTACTTC.

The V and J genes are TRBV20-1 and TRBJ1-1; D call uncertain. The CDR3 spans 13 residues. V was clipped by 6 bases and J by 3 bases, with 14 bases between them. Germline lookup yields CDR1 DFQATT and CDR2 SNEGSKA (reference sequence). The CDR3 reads CSAPRGRDTEAFF. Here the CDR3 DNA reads TGCAGTGCCCCCCGAGGGAGGGACACTGAAGCTTTCTTT.

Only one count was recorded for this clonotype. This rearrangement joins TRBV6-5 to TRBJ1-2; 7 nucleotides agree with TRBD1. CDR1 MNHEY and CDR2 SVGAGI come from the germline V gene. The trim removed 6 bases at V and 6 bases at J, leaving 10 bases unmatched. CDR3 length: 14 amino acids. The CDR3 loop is CASRTGNLIDGYTF. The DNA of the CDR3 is TGTGCCAGCAGGACAGGGAACTTGATTGATGGCTACACCTTC.

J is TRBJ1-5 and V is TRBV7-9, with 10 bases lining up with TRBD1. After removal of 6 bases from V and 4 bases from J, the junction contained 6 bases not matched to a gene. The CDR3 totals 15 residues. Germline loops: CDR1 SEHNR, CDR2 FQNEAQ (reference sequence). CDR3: CASRPGTGDNQPQHF. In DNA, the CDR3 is TGTGCCAGCAGACCCGGGACAGGGGATAATCAGCCCCAGCATTTT.

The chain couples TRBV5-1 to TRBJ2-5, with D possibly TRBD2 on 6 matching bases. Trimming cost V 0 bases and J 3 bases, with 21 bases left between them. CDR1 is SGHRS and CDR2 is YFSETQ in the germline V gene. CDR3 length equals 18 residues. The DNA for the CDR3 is TGCGCCAGCAGCTTGGCGCGGGGAATAGGGGTCCGGGAAGAGACCCAGTACTTC. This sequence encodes CASSLARGIGVREETQYF.

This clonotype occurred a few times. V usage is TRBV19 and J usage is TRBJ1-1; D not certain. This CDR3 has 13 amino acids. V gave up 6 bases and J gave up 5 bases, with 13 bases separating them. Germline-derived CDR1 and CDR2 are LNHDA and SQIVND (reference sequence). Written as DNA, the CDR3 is TGTGCCAGTAGCCCTAAGGGAGGGACTGAAGCTTTCTTT. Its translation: CASSPKGGTEAFF.

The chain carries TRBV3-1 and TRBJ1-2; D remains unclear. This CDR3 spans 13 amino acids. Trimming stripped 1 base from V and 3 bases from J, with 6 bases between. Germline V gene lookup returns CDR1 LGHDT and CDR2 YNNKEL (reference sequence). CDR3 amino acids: CASSQVPDYGYTF. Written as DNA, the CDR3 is TGTGCCAGCAGCCAAGTTCCTGACTATGGCTACACCTTC.

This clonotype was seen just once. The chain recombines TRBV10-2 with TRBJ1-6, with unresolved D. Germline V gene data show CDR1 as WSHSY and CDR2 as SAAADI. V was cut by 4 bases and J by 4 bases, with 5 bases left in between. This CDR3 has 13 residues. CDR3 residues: CASSGVYNSPLHF. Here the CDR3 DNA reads TGCGCCAGCAGTGGGGTTTATAATTCACCCCTCCACTTT.

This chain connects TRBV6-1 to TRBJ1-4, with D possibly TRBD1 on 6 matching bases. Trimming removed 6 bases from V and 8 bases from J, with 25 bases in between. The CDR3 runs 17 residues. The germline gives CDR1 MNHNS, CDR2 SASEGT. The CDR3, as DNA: TGTGCCAGCAGCTGCATCCTCCCGGGAGGGGGAGAGGAAAAACTGTTTTTT. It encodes CASSCILPGGGEEKLFF.

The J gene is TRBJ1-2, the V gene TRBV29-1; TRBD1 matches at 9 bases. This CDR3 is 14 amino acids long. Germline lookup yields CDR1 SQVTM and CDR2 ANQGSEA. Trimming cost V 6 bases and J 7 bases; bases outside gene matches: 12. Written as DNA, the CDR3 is TGCAGCGTAGGACCGGGACAGGGATTGGGTGGCTACACCTTC. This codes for CSVGPGQGLGGYTF.

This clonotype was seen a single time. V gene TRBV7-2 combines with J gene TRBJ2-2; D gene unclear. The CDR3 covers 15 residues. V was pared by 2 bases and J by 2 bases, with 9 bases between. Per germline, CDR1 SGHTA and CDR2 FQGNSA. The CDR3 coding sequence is TGTGCCAGCAGCTTAACCTTGGCCAACACCGGGGAGCTGTTTTTT. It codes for CASSLTLANTGELFF.

The CDR3 spells CASSWDSGGGYEQYF. The CDR3 DNA reads TGTGCCAGCAGCTGGGATAGCGGGGGGGGCTACGAGCAGTACTTC. The chain uses TRBV7-9 and TRBJ2-7; 11 bases are a match to TRBD2. V trimming: 4 bases; J trimming: 3 bases; junction bases outside the gene matches: 5. Per the germline V gene, CDR1 is SEHNR and CDR2 is FQNEAQ (reference sequence). The CDR3 has 15 residues.

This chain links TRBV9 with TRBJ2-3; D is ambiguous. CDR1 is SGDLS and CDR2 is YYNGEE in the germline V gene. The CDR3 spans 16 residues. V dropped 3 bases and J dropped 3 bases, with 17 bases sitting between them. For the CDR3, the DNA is TGTGCCAGCAGCGAGCGTGGCGGAATCTGGACAGATACGCAGTATTTT. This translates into CASSERGGIWTDTQYF.

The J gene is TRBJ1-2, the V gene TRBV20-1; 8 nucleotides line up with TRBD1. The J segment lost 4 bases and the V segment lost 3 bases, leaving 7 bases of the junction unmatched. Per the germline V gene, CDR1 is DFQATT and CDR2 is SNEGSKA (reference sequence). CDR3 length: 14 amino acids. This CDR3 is CSASPAGQVYGYTF. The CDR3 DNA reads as TGCAGTGCTAGCCCCGCGGGACAGGTCTATGGCTACACCTTC.

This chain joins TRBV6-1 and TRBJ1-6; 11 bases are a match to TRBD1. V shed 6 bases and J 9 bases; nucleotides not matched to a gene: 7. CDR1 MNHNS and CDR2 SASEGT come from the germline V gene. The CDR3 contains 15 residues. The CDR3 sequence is CASRGTGTGGSPLHF. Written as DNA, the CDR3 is TGTGCCAGCAGGGGGACCGGGACAGGGGGTTCACCCCTCCACTTT.

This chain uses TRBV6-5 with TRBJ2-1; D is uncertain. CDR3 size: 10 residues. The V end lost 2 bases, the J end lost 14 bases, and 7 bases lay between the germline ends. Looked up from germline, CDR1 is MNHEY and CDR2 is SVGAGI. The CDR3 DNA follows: TGTGCCAGCAGTTACCCTGGTGAGTTCTTC. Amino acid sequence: CASSYPGEFF.

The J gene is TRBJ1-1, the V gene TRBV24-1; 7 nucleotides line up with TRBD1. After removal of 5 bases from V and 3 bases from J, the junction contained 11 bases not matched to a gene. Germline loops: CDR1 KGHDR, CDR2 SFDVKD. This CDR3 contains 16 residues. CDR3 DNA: TGTGCCACCAGTGGGGGTGGCGAAGGGGGCTACACTGAAGCTTTCTTT. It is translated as CATSGGGEGGYTEAFF.

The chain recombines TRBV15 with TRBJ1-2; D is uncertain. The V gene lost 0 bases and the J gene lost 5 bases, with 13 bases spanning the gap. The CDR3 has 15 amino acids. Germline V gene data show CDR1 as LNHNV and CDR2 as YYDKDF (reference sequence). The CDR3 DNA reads TGTGCCACCAGCAGAGATCGAGGGCTAGAGTATGGCTACACCTTC. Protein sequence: CATSRDRGLEYGYTF.

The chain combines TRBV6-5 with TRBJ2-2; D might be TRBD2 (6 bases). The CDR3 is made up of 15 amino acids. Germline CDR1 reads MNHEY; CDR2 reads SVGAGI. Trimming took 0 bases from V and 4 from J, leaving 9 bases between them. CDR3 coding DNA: TGTGCCAGCAGTTACTCCCCCGGGAGCACCGGGGAGCTGTTTTTT. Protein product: CASSYSPGSTGELFF.

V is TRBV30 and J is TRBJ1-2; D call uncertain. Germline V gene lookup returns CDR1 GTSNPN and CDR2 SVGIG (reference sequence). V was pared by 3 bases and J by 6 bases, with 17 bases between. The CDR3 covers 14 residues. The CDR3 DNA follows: TGTGCCTGGAGCCACCTCAAGGTGATTGATGGCTACACCTTC. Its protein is CAWSHLKVIDGYTF.

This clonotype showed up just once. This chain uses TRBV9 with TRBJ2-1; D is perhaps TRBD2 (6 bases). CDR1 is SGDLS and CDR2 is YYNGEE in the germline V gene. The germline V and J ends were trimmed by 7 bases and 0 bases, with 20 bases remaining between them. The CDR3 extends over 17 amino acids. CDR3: CASDPGGGTGSYNEQFF. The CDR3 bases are TGTGCCAGCGACCCTGGGGGAGGTACCGGCTCCTACAATGAGCAGTTCTTC.

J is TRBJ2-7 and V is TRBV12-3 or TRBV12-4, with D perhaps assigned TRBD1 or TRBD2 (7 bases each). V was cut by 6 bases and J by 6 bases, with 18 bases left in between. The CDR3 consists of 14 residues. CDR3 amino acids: CASRGGTALSEQYF. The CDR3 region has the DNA TGTGCCAGCAGGGGAGGGACAGCCCTTTCCGAGCAGTACTTC.

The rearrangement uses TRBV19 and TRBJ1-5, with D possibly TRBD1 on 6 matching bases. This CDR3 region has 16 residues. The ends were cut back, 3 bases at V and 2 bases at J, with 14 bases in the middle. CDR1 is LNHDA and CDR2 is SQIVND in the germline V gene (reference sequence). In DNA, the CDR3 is TGTGCCAGTAGTATGGGGTACAGGGCCCGCAATCAGCCCCAGCATTTT. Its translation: CASSMGYRARNQPQHF.

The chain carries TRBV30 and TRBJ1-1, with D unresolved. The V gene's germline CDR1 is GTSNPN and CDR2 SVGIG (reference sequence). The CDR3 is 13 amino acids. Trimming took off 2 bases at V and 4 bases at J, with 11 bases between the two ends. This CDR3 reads CAWSSGLITEAFF. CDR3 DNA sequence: TGTGCCTGGAGTTCCGGGCTAATCACTGAAGCTTTCTTT.